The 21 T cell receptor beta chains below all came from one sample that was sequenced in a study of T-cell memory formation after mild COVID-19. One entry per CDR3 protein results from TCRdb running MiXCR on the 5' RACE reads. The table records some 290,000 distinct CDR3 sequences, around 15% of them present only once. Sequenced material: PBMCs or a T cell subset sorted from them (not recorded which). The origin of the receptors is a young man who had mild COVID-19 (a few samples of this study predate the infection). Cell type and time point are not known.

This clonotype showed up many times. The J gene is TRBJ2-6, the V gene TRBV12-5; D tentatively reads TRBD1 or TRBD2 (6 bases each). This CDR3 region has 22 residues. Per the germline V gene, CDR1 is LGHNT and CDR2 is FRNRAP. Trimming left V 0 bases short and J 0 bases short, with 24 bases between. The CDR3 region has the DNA TGTGCTAGTGGTTTGGTAAATAGGATAGGGCCGGGGGCCCTCTCTGGGGCCAACGTCCTGACTTTC. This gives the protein CASGLVNRIGPGALSGANVLTF.

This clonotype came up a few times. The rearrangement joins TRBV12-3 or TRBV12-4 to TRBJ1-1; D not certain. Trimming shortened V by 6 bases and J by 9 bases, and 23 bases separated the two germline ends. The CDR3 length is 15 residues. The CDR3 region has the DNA TGTGCCAGCAGCCCCCGGTCGGGCCTTCCTCGGCAAGCTTTCTTT. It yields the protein CASSPRSGLPRQAFF.

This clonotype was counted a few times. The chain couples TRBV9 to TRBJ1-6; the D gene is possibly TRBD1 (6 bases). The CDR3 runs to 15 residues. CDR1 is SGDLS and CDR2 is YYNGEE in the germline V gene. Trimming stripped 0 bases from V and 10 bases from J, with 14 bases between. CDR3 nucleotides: TGTGCCAGCAGCGTAGTAGGCAGGGGAGACTCACCCCTCCACTTT. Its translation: CASSVVGRGDSPLHF. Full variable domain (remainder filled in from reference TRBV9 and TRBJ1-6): DSGVTQTPKHLITATGQRVTLRCSPRSGDLSVYWYQQSLDQGLQFLIQYYNGEERAKGNILERFSAQQFPDLHSELNLSSLELGDSALYFCASSVVGRGDSPLHFGNGTRLTVT.

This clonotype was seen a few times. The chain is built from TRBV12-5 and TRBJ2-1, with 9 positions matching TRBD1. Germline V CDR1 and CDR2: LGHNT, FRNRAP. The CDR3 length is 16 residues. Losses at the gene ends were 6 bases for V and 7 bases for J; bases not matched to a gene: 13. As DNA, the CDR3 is TGTGCTAGTGGGCCCGGGGACAGGGTAGAGATTAATGAGCAGTTCTTC. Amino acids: CASGPGDRVEINEQFF.

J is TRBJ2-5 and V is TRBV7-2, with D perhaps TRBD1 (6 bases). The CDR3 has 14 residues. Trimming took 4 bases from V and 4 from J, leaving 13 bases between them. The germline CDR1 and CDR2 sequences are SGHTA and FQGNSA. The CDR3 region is CASSSTGIGETQYF. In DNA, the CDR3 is TGTGCCAGCAGCTCGACAGGTATTGGAGAGACCCAGTACTTC.

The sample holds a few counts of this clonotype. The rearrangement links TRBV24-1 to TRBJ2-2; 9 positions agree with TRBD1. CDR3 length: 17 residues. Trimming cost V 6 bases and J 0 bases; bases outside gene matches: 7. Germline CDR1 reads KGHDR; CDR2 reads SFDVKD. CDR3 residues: CATSSGTGLTNTGELFF. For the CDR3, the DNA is TGTGCCACCAGTTCCGGGACAGGGCTAACGAACACCGGGGAGCTGTTTTTT.

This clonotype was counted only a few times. The CDR3 region has the DNA TGTGCCAGCAGCCCCCCCCTAGCGGGGAGTAATGAGCAGTTCTTC. It specifies CASSPPLAGSNEQFF. The chain couples TRBV7-2 to TRBJ2-1, with 9 bases matching TRBD2. This CDR3 contains 15 residues. Germline values: CDR1 SGHTA, CDR2 FQGNSA. The V gene end was trimmed by 5 bases and the J gene end by 7 bases; junction bases not matched to a gene: 9.

The chain's CDR3 is CASATRDTGYYGYTF. The CDR3 DNA is TGTGCCAGCGCTACTCGGGACACGGGCTACTATGGCTACACCTTC. The chain links TRBV12-3 or TRBV12-4 to TRBJ1-2; TRBD1 is a possible D gene (6 bases). The V gene lost 8 bases and the J gene lost 3 bases, with 19 bases spanning the gap. The CDR3 has 15 residues.

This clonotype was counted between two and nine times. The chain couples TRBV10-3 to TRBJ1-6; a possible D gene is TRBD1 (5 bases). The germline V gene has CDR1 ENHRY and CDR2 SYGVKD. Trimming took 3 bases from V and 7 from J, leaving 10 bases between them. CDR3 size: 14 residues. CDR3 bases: TGTGCCATCAGTGACAGGGCAGGCAATTCACCCCTCCACTTT. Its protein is CAISDRAGNSPLHF.

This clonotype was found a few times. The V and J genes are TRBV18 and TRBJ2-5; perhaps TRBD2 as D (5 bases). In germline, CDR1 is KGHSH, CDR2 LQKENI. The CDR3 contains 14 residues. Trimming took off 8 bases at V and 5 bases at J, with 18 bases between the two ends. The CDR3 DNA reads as TGTGCCAGCAAGCTCGACCGAGGGTGGGAGACCCAGTACTTC. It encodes CASKLDRGWETQYF.

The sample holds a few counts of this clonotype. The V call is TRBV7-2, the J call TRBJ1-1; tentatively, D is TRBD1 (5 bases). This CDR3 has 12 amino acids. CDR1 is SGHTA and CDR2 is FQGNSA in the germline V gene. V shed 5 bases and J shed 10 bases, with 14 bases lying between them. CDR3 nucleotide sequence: TGTGCCAGCAGCCATTCGGCAGGGACAGCTTTCTTT. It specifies CASSHSAGTAFF.

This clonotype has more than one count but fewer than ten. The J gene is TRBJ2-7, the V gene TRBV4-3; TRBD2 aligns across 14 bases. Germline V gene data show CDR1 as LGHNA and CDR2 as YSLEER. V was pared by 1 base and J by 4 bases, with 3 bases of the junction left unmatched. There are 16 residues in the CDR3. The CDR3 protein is CASSQGLAGGEYEQYF. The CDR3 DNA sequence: TGCGCCAGCAGCCAAGGACTAGCGGGGGGGGAGTACGAGCAGTACTTC.

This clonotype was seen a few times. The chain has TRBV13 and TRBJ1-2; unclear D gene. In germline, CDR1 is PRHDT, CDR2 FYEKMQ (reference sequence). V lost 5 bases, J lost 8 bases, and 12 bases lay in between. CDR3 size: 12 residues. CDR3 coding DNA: TGTGCCAGCAGCCGACGCCTGGGGGGCTACACCTTC. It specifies CASSRRLGGYTF.

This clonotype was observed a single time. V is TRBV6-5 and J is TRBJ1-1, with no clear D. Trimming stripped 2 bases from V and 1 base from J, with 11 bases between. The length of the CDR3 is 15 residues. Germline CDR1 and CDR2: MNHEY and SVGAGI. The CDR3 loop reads CASSYEGFGNTEAFF. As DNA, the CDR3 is TGTGCCAGCAGTTACGAAGGGTTCGGGAACACTGAAGCTTTCTTT.

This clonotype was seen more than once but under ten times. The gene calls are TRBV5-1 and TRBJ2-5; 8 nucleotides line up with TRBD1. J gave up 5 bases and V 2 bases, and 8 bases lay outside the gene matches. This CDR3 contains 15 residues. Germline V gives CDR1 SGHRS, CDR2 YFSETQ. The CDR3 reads CASSLQPTGVETQYF. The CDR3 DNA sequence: TGCGCCAGCAGCTTACAGCCGACAGGGGTCGAGACCCAGTACTTC.

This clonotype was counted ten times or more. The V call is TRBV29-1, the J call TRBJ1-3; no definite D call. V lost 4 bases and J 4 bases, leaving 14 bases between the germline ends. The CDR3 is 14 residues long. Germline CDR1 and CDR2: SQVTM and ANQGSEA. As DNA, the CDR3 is TGCAGCGTTGTAAAGGAGTCGGACGGAAACACCATATATTTT. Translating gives CSVVKESDGNTIYF. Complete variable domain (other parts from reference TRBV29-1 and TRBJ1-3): SAVISQKPSRDICQRGTSLTIQCQVDSQVTMMFWYRQQPGQSLTLIATANQGSEATYESGFVIDKFPISRPNLTFSTLTVSNMSPEDSSIYLCSVVKESDGNTIYFGEGSWLTVV.

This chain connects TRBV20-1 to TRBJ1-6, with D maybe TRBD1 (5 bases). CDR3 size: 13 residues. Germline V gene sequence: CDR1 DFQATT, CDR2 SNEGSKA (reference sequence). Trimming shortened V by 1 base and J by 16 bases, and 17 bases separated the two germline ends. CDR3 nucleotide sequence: TGCAGTGCTAGAGCTTTTCTCCCCGGGGCGCTCCACTTT. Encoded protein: CSARAFLPGALHF.

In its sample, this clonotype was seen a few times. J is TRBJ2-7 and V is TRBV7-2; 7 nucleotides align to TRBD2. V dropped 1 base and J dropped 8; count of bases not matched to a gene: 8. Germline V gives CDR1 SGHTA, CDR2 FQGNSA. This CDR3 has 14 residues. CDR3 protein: CASSLERGVKKQYF. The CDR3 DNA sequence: TGTGCCAGCAGCTTAGAACGGGGGGTTAAGAAGCAGTACTTC.

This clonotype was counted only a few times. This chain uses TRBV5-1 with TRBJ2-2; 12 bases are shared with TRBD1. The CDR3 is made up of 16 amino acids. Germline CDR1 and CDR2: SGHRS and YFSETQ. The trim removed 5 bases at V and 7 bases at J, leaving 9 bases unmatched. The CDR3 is CASSPGTGGLIGELFF. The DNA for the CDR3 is TGCGCCAGCAGTCCCGGGACAGGGGGCTTAATCGGGGAGCTGTTTTTT. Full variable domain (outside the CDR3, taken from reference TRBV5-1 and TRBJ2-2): KAGVTQTPRYLIKTRGQQVTLSCSPISGHRSVSWYQQTPGQGLQFLFEYFSETQRNKGNFPGRFSGRQFSNSRSEMNVSTLELGDSALYLCASSPGTGGLIGELFFGEGSRLTVL.

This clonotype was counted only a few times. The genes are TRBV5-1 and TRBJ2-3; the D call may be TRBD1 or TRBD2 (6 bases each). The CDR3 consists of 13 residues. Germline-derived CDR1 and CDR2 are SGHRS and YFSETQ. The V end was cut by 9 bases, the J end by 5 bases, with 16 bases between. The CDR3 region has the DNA TGCGCCACCAAGGAGGGGGTTCAAGATACGCAGTATTTT. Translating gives CATKEGVQDTQYF.

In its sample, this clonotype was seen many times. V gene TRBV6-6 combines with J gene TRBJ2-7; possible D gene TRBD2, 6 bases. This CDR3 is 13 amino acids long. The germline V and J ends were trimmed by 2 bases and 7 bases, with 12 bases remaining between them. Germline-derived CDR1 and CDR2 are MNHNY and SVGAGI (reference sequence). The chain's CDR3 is CASSYGRAGEQYV. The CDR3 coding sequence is TGTGCCAGCAGTTACGGCAGGGCGGGGGAGCAGTACGTC.